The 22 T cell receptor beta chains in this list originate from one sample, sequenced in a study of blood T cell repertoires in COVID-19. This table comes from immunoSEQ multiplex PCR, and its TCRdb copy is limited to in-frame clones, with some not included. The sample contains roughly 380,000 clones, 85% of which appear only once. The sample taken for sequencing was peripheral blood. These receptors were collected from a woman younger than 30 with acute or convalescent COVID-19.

The CDR3 reads CASSSRDRGAEAFF. For the CDR3, the DNA is TGTGCCAGCAGCTCCCGGGACAGGGGCGCTGAAGCTTTCTTT. The chain uses TRBV13 and TRBJ1-1, with TRBD1 matching over 10 bases. From germline, CDR1 is PRHDT and CDR2 FYEKMQ (reference sequence). J gave up 6 bases and V 4 bases, and 5 bases lay outside the gene matches. The CDR3 spans 14 residues.

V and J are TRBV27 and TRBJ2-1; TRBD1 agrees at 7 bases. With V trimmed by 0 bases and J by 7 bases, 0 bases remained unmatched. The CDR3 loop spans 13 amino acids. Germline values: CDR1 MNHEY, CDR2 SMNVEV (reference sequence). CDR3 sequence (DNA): TGTGCCAGCAGTTTATCACAGGGGAATGAGCAGTTCTTC. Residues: CASSLSQGNEQFF.

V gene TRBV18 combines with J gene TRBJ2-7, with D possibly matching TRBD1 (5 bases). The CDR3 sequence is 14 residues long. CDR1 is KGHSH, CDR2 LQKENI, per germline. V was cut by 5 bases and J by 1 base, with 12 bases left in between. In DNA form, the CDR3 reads TGTGCCAGCTCAGATCAGGGAAATTCCTACGAGCAGTACTTC. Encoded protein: CASSDQGNSYEQYF.

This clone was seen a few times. This chain's CDR3 is CASSGGRGLGGMNTEAFF. The CDR3 nucleotides read TGTGCCAGCAGCGGAGGTAGGGGTTTGGGGGGAATGAACACTGAAGCTTTCTTT. This rearrangement joins TRBV9 to TRBJ1-1; tentatively, D is TRBD1 (5 bases). Germline V gives CDR1 SGDLS, CDR2 YYNGEE. Trimming removed 3 bases from V and 0 bases from J, with 21 bases in between. CDR3 length equals 18 residues.

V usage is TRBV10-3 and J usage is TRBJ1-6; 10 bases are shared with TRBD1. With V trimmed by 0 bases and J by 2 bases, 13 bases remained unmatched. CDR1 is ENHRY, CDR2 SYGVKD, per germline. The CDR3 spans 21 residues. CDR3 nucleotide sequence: TGTGCCATCAGTGAGTCGAGACAGGGGGCTCTACCGGTCCCCTATAATTCACCCCTCCACTTT. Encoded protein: CAISESRQGALPVPYNSPLHF.

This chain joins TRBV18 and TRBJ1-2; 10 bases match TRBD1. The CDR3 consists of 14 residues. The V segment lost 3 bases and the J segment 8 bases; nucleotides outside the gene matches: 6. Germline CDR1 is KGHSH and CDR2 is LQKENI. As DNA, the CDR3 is TGTGCCAGCTCACCTGTTGGGACAGGGGTCGGCTACACCTTC. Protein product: CASSPVGTGVGYTF.

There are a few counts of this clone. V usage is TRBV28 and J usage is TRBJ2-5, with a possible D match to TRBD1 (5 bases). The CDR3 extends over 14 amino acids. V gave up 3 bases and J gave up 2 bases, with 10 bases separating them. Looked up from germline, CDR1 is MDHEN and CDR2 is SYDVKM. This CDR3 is CASSFADKQETQYF. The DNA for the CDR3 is TGTGCCAGCAGTTTCGCGGACAAACAAGAGACCCAGTACTTC.

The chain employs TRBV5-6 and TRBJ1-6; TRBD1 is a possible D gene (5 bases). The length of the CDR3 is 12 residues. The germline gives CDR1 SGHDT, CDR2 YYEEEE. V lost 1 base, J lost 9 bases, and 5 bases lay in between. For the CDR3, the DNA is TGTGCCAGCAGCTTGAGGGGTTCACCCCTCCACTTT. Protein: CASSLRGSPLHF.

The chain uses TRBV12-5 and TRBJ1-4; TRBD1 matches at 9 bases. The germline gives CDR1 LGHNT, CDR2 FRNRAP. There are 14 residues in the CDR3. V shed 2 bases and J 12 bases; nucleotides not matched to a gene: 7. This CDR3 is CASGLLYRQGELFF. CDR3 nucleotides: TGTGCTAGTGGTTTGCTCTACCGACAGGGGGAACTGTTTTTT.

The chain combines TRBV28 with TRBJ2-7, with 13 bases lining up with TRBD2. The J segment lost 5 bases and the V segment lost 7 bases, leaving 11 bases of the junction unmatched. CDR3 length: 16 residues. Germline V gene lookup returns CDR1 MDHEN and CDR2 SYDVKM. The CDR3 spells CASILAGGPSGNEQYF. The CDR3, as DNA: TGTGCCAGCATACTAGCGGGAGGGCCGTCAGGAAACGAGCAGTACTTC.

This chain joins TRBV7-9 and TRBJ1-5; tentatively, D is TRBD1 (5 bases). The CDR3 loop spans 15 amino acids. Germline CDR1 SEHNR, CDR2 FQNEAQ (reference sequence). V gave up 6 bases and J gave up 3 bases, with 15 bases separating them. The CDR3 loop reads CASSLPDRHNQPQHF. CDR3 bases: TGTGCCAGCAGTCTTCCTGACAGACACAATCAGCCCCAGCATTTT.

CDR3 nucleotides: TGTGCCAGCCTCCCTCAGGACAGGGGGCCTAGTGGCTACACCTTC. Its translation: CASLPQDRGPSGYTF. The chain uses TRBV28 and TRBJ1-2; 11 bases are a match to TRBD1. J gave up 7 bases and V 8 bases, and 12 bases lay outside the gene matches. CDR3 length equals 15 residues. CDR1 and CDR2 from the germline V gene are MDHEN and SYDVKM.

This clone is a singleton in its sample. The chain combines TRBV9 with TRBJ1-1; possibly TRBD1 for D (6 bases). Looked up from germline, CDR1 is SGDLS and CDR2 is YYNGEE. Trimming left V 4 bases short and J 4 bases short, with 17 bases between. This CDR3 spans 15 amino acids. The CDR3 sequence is CASSTRDTSFTEAFF. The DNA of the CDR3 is TGTGCCAGCAGCACACGGGACACGTCTTTCACTGAAGCTTTCTTT.

CDR3 protein: CASSLGDDSNQPQHF. The CDR3 nucleotides are TGCGCCAGCAGCTTGGGCGATGATAGCAATCAGCCCCAGCATTTT. V gene TRBV5-1 combines with J gene TRBJ1-5, with D unresolved. V lost 0 bases and J lost 0, with 7 bases in between. The CDR3 spans 15 residues. The germline V gene encodes CDR1 SGHRS and CDR2 YFSETQ.

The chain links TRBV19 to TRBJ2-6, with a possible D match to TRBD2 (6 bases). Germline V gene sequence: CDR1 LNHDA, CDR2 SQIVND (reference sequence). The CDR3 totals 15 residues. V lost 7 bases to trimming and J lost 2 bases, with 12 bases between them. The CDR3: CASTDGGPGANVLTF. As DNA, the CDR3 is TGTGCCAGTACCGACGGGGGACCTGGGGCCAACGTCCTGACTTTC.

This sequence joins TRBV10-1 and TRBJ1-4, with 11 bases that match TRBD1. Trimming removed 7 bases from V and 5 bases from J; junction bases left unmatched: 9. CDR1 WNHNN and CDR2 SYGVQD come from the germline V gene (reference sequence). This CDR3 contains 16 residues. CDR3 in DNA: TGCGCCAGCACCAAAGGGACAGGGGGTTTGAATGAAAAACTGTTTTTT. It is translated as CASTKGTGGLNEKLFF.

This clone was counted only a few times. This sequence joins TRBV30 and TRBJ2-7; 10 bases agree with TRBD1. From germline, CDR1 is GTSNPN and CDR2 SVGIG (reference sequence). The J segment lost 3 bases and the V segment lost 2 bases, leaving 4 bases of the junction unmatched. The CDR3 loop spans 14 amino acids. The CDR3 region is CAWSRTGGYYEQYF. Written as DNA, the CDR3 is TGTGCCTGGAGTAGGACAGGGGGGTACTACGAGCAGTACTTC.

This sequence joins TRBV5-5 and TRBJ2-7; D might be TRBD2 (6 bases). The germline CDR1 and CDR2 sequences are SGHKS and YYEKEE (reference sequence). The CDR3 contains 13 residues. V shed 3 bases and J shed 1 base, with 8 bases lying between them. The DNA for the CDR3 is TGTGCCAGCAGCTGGGACTTTTCCTACGAGCAGTACTTC. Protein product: CASSWDFSYEQYF. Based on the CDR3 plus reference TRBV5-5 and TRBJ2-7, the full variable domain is DAGVTQSPTHLIKTRGQQVTLRCSPISGHKSVSWYQQVLGQGPQFIFQYYEKEERGRGNFPDRFSARQFPNYSSELNVNALLLGDSALYLCASSWDFSYEQYFGPGTRLTVT.

CDR3 in amino acids: CASSEGGYSNTEAFF. The CDR3, as DNA: TGTGCCAGCAGCGAGGGAGGCTATTCGAACACTGAAGCTTTCTTT. The chain has TRBV9 and TRBJ1-1, with D unclear. Trimming pared 3 bases from V and 1 base from J, leaving 13 bases between. The germline V gene has CDR1 SGDLS and CDR2 YYNGEE. The CDR3 length is 15 residues.

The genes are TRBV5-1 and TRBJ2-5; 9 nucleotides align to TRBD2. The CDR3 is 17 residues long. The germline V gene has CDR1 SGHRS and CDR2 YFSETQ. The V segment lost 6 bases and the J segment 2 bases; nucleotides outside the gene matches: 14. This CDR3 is CASKISGGYSPQETQYF. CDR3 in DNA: TGCGCCAGCAAGATTAGCGGGGGCTACTCGCCACAAGAGACCCAGTACTTC.

Written as DNA, the CDR3 is TGTGCCAGCAGCATAGGGACAGCGGGAGGGGTGATTCAAGAGACCCAGTACTTC. Its protein product is CASSIGTAGGVIQETQYF. The gene calls are TRBV7-2 and TRBJ2-5; 10 bases agree with TRBD2. Losses at the gene ends were 5 bases for V and 2 bases for J; bases not matched to a gene: 14. This CDR3 contains 18 residues. CDR1 and CDR2 (germline): SGHTA, FQGNSA.

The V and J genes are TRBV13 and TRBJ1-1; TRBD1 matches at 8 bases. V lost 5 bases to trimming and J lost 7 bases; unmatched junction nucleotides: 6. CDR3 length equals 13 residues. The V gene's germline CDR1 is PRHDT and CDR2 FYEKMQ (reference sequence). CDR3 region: CASSPETGVEAFF. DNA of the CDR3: TGTGCCAGCAGCCCCGAGACAGGGGTTGAAGCTTTCTTT.